This T cell receptor (beta chain) was sequenced during a study of cytomegalovirus exposure and HLA in healthy donors. Findings and caveats of the study: A later analysis reportedly found that, within productive TCRs, an Asian-associated ancestry cluster had fewer N-insertions than the mean observed across the roughly 700 donors. According to an earlier analysis, most TCR beta V segments yielded productive rearrangements about 90% or about 30% of the time.

Healthy bone marrow donors supplied every sample. On this clone: Its matching antigen is unknown.

PCR used 60 Vbeta primers and 13 Jbeta primers. This table comes from immunoSEQ multiplex PCR, and its TCRdb copy is limited to in-frame clones, with some not included. The sample lists around 170,000 clones, around 80% seen once, with about 3.4% in the top ten. The CDR3 is 14 residues long. Germline CDR1 SQVTM, CDR2 ANQGSEA. Losses at the gene ends were 3 bases for V and 5 bases for J; bases not matched to a gene: 3. Sequenced sample: PBMCs. V gene TRBV29-1 combines with J gene TRBJ2-5, with 13 bases fitting TRBD2. This clonotype was sampled from a woman aged 50 to 60 in good health and CMV-seropositive. In DNA form, the CDR3 reads TGCAGCGTTGAGGGACTAGCGGGAATGGAGACCCAGTACTTC. This codes for CSVEGLAGMETQYF.